These 18 T cell receptor beta chains were all obtained from the same sample, sequenced in a study of T cell changes during pregnancy in multiple sclerosis. TCRdb's table, derived via immunoSEQ multiplex PCR, lists solely in-frame clones and lacks some. The table includes tens of thousands of clones, around 92% detected once. The source was CD4+ T cells from peripheral blood mononuclear cells, collected after pregnancy. These TCRs come from a female donor in good health, enrolled as a control in a pregnancy study.

This chain uses TRBV7-9 with TRBJ1-2, with D perhaps matching TRBD1 (6 bases). Germline CDR1 is SEHNR and CDR2 is FQNEAQ (reference sequence). The length of the CDR3 is 15 residues. Trimming cost V 1 base and J 5 bases, with 14 bases left between them. CDR3 DNA: TGTGCCAGCAGCTTAGGAGGGCCCCAGGGGTATGGCTACACCTTC. Protein product: CASSLGGPQGYGYTF.

The chain carries TRBV6-1 and TRBJ2-7; D is unclear. V lost 7 bases and J 0 bases, leaving 10 bases between the germline ends. The CDR3 extends over 13 amino acids. The V gene's germline CDR1 is MNHNS and CDR2 SASEGT. CDR3 nucleotides: TGTGCCAGCACCCGAGATAGCTCCTACGAGCAGTACTTC. Protein: CASTRDSSYEQYF.

The CDR3 sequence: CASSLVQGGSPLHF. CDR3 nucleotide sequence: TGTGCCAGCAGCTTAGTGCAGGGAGGTTCACCCCTCCACTTT. This chain uses TRBV7-2 with TRBJ1-6; tentative D call: TRBD1 (5 bases). CDR3 size: 14 residues. Germline V lookup: CDR1 SGHTA, CDR2 FQGNSA. V dropped 1 base and J dropped 9 bases, with 10 bases sitting between them.

The chain is built from TRBV9 and TRBJ2-1, with D possibly matching TRBD2 (7 bases). Deletions cut 7 bases from V and 4 bases from J, with 15 bases between. This CDR3 contains 14 residues. Per the germline V gene, CDR1 is SGDLS and CDR2 is YYNGEE. The chain's CDR3 is CASGTGTTYNEQFF. CDR3 DNA sequence: TGTGCCAGCGGAACAGGGACTACTTACAATGAGCAGTTCTTC.

This sequence joins TRBV5-1 and TRBJ1-4; 8 bases align to TRBD1. The germline gives CDR1 SGHRS, CDR2 YFSETQ. The V segment lost 4 bases and the J segment 5 bases; nucleotides outside the gene matches: 4. CDR3 length equals 14 residues. CDR3 sequence (DNA): TGCGCCAGCAGCCCAGGGGGCCGCAATGAAAAACTGTTTTTT. Protein product: CASSPGGRNEKLFF. The full variable domain, its missing parts supplied by reference TRBV5-1 and TRBJ1-4, is KAGVTQTPRYLIKTRGQQVTLSCSPISGHRSVSWYQQTPGQGLQFLFEYFSETQRNKGNFPGRFSGRQFSNSRSEMNVSTLELGDSALYLCASSPGGRNEKLFFGSGTQLSVL.

This clone was recorded only once. CDR3 protein: CASSPLATEAFF. The CDR3 bases are TGTGCCAGCTCACCACTGGCCACTGAAGCTTTCTTT. The genes are TRBV18 and TRBJ1-1; D unclear. Trimming pared 1 base from V and 4 bases from J, leaving 4 bases between. Germline CDR1 reads KGHSH; CDR2 reads LQKENI. This CDR3 comprises 12 residues.

The genes are TRBV14 and TRBJ2-5; a weak D match, TRBD1 (5 bases). V was clipped by 2 bases and J by 5 bases, with 15 bases between them. The CDR3 has 15 residues. Germline loops: CDR1 SGHDN, CDR2 FVKESK. The CDR3 loop reads CASSQISGYGETQYF. The DNA of the CDR3 is TGTGCCAGCAGCCAAATATCAGGGTACGGGGAGACCCAGTACTTC.

This sequence joins TRBV4-3 and TRBJ2-2; 7 bases match TRBD1. The CDR3 is made up of 16 amino acids. CDR1 and CDR2 (germline): LGHNA, YSLEER. V shed 0 bases, J shed 7 bases, and the junction held 8 bases outside the gene matches. CDR3 loop: CASSQESRGRGGELFF. The CDR3 DNA is TGCGCCAGCAGCCAAGAATCGAGGGGGCGCGGCGGGGAGCTGTTTTTT.

This chain joins TRBV27 and TRBJ2-5; D may be TRBD1 (6 bases). Trimming took off 6 bases at V and 0 bases at J, with 11 bases between the two ends. Germline loops: CDR1 MNHEY, CDR2 SMNVEV (reference sequence). CDR3 length equals 14 residues. CDR3 sequence (DNA): TGTGCCAGCAGAGGGACACCATACCAAGAGACCCAGTACTTC. This translates into CASRGTPYQETQYF.

This rearrangement joins TRBV10-1 to TRBJ2-7; TRBD2 aligns across 7 bases. CDR1 is WNHNN and CDR2 is SYGVQD in the germline V gene (reference sequence). CDR3 length: 14 amino acids. V was pared by 3 bases and J by 7 bases, with 9 bases of the junction left unmatched. In DNA, the CDR3 is TGCGCCAGCAGTGAACCGGGACGGGGGGTTGAGCAGTACTTC. It specifies CASSEPGRGVEQYF.

The chain recombines TRBV7-9 with TRBJ2-7; D unresolved. The CDR3 totals 14 residues. Trimming removed 2 bases from V and 5 bases from J, with 13 bases in between. CDR1 is SEHNR, CDR2 FQNEAQ, per germline (reference sequence). The CDR3, as DNA: TGTGCCAGCAGCTTACGGCCAGGTTACCACGAGCAGTACTTC. Its protein product is CASSLRPGYHEQYF.

The rearrangement links TRBV7-8 to TRBJ1-5; possible D gene TRBD1, 5 bases. Trimming left V 1 base short and J 3 bases short, with 10 bases between. Germline lookup yields CDR1 SGHVS and CDR2 FQNEAQ. There are 15 residues in the CDR3. The DNA for the CDR3 is TGTGCCAGCAGCTTAGGGGGGGGGATCAATCAGCCCCAGCATTTT. Its protein product is CASSLGGGINQPQHF.

The J gene is TRBJ2-1, the V gene TRBV25-1; D call uncertain. The CDR3 runs to 15 residues. Looked up from germline, CDR1 is MGHDK and CDR2 is SYGVNS. Deletions cut 2 bases from V and 6 bases from J, with 14 bases between. The CDR3 is CASSEAARLGNEQFF. The CDR3 bases are TGTGCCAGCAGTGAAGCCGCCCGCCTCGGCAATGAGCAGTTCTTC.

The V gene is TRBV5-1, the J gene TRBJ2-1; no reliable D call. In germline, CDR1 is SGHRS, CDR2 YFSETQ. The CDR3 consists of 13 residues. Trimming took 0 bases from V and 7 from J, leaving 8 bases between them. The chain's CDR3 is CASSLAVLNEQFF. The CDR3 coding sequence is TGCGCCAGCAGCTTGGCCGTATTGAATGAGCAGTTCTTC.

The rearrangement joins TRBV28 to TRBJ1-1; D ambiguous. V was trimmed by 6 bases and J by 3 bases, leaving 23 bases between them. The CDR3 spans 17 residues. Germline lookup yields CDR1 MDHEN and CDR2 SYDVKM. CDR3 nucleotide sequence: TGTGCCAGCAGACCTCCTGGGCCTTTCCAACCAGACACTGAAGCTTTCTTT. As protein: CASRPPGPFQPDTEAFF. Using reference TRBV28 and TRBJ1-1 for the parts outside the CDR3, the full variable domain is DVKVTQSSRYLVKRTGEKVFLECVQDMDHENMFWYRQDPGLGLRLIYFSYDVKMKEKGDIPEGYSVSREKKERFSLILESASTNQTSMYLCASRPPGPFQPDTEAFFGQGTRLTVV.

The V call is TRBV11-2, the J call TRBJ2-7, with D perhaps matching TRBD2 (5 bases). V shed 6 bases and J shed 3 bases, with 15 bases lying between them. Germline CDR1 SGHAT, CDR2 FQNNGV. This CDR3 has 14 amino acids. The CDR3 sequence is CASRVAGDYYEQYF. In DNA form, the CDR3 reads TGTGCCAGCAGAGTGGCCGGGGATTACTACGAGCAGTACTTC.

The genes are TRBV28 and TRBJ2-1; 7 nucleotides agree with TRBD2. Germline V gene lookup returns CDR1 MDHEN and CDR2 SYDVKM. J was trimmed by 7 bases and V by 5 bases; bases with no gene match: 11. This CDR3 comprises 15 residues. CDR3 amino acids: CASSPYGLGENEQFF. In DNA form, the CDR3 reads TGTGCCAGCAGTCCCTACGGACTAGGGGAAAATGAGCAGTTCTTC.

V gene TRBV4-2 combines with J gene TRBJ1-6; weak D call: TRBD1 (5 bases). V was shortened by 0 bases and J by 13 bases, with 10 bases between the two germline ends. This CDR3 contains 13 residues. Germline values: CDR1 LGHNA, CDR2 YNFKEQ. The CDR3 sequence is CASSQDRAQPLHF. The CDR3 bases are TGTGCCAGCAGCCAAGACAGGGCCCAGCCCCTCCACTTT.